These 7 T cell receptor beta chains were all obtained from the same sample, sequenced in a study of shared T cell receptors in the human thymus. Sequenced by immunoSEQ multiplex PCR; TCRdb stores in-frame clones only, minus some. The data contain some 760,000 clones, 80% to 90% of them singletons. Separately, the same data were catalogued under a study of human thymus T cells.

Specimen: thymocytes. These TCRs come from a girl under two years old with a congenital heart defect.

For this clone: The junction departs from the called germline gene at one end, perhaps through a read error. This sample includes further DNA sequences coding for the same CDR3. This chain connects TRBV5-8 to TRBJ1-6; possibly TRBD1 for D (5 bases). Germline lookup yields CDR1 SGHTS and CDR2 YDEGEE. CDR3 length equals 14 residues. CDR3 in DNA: TGTGCCAGCAGCCCCGACAGCTATAATTCCCCCCTCCACTTT. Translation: CASSPDSYNSPLHF.

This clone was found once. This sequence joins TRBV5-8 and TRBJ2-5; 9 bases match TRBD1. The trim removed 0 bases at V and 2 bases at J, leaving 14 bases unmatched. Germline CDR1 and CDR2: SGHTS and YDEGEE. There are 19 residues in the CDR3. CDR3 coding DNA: TGTGCCAGCAGCTTGGCCGACCGACAGGGGGAGAGGGGGCAAGAGACCCAGTACTTC. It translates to CASSLADRQGERGQETQYF.

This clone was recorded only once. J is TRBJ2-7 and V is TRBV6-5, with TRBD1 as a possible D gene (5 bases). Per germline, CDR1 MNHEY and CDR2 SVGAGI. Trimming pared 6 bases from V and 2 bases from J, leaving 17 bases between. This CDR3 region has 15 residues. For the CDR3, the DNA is TGTGCCAGCAGCCCCTCGGACACCCCACCCTACGAGCAGTACTTC. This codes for CASSPSDTPPYEQYF.

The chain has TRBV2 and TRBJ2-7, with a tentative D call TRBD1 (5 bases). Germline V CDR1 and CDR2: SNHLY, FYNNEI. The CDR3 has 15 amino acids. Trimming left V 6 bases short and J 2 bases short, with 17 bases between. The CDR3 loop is CASREQGKIPYEQYF. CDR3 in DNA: TGTGCCAGCAGGGAGCAGGGAAAGATTCCCTACGAGCAGTACTTC.

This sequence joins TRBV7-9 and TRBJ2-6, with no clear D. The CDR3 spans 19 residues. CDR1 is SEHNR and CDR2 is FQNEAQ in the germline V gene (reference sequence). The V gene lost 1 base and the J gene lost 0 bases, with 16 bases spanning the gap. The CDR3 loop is CASSLGASPPSSGANVLTF. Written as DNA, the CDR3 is TGTGCCAGCAGCTTAGGTGCCAGTCCACCAAGCTCTGGGGCCAACGTCCTGACTTTC. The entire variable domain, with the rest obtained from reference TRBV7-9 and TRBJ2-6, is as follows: DTGVSQNPRHKITKRGQNVTFRCDPISEHNRLYWYRQTLGQGPEFLTYFQNEAQLEKSRLLSDRFSAERPKGSFSTLEIQRTEQGDSAMYLCASSLGASPPSSGANVLTFGAGSRLTVL.

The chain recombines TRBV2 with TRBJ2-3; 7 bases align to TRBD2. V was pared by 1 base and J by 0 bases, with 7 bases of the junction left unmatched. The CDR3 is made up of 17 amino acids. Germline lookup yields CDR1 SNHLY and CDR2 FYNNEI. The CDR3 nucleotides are TGTGCCAGCAGTGAAGGTGGTGGGACTACTAGCACAGATACGCAGTATTTT. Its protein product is CASSEGGGTTSTDTQYF.

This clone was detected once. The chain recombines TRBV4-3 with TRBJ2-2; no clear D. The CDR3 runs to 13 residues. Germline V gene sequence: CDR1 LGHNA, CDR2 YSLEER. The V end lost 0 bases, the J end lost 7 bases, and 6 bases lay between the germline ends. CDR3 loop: CASSQDEHGELFF. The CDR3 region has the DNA TGCGCCAGCAGCCAAGACGAACACGGGGAGCTGTTTTTT.